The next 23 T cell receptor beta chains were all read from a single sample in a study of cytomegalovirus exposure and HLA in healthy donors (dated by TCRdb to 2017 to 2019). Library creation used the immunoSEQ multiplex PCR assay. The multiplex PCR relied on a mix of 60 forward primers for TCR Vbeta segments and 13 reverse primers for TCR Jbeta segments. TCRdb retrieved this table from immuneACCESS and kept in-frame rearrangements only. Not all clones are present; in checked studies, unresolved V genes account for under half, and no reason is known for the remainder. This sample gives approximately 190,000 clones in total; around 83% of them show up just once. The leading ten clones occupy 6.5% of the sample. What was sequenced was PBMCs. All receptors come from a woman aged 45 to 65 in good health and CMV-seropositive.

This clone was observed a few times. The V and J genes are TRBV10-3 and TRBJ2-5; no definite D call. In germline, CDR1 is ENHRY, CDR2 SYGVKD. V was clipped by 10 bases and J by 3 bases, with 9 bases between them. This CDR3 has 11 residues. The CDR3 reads CASGAEETQYF. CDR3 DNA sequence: TGTGCCAGCGGTGCGGAAGAGACCCAGTACTTC.

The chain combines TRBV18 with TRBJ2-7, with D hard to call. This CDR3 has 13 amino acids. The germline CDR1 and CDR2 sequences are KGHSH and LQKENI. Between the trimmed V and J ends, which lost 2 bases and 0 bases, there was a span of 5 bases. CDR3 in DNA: TGTGCCAGCTCACCAGGCTCCTCCTACGAGCAGTACTTC. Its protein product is CASSPGSSYEQYF.

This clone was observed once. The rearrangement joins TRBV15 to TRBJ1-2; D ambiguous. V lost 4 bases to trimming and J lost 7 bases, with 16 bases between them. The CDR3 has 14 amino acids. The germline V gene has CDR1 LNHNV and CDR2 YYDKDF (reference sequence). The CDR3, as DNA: TGTGCCACCAGCACCACCCAGGAATCTCGTGGCTACACCTTC. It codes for CATSTTQESRGYTF.

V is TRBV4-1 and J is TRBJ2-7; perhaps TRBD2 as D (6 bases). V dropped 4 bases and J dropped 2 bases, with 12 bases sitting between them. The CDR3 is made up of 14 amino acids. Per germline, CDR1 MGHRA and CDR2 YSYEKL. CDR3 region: CASSPGTATYEQYF. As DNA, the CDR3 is TGCGCCAGCAGCCCCGGGACTGCAACCTACGAGCAGTACTTC.

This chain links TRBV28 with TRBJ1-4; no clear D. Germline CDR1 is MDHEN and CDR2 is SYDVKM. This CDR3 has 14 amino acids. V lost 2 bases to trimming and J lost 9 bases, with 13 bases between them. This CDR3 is CASSLGRYWKKLFF. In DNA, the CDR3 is TGTGCCAGCAGTTTAGGGCGCTATTGGAAAAAACTGTTTTTT.

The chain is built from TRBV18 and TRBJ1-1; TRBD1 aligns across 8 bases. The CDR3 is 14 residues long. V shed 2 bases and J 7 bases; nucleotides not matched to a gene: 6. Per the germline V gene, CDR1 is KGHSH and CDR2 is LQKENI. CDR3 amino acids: CASSPTGGNNEAFF. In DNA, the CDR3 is TGTGCCAGCTCACCAACAGGGGGGAATAATGAAGCTTTCTTT.

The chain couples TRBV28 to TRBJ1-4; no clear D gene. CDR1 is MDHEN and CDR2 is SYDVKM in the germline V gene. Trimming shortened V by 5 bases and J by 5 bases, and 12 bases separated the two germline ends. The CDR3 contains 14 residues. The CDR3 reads CASSPYSLNEKLFF. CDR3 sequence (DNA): TGTGCCAGCAGTCCCTACAGTTTAAATGAAAAACTGTTTTTT.

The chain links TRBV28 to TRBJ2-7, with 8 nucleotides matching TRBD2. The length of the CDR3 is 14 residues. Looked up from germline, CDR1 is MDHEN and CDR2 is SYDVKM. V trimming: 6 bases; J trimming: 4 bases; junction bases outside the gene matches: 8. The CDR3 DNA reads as TGTGCCAGCAGCGTGACTAGCGTTGGGTACGAGCAGTACTTC. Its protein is CASSVTSVGYEQYF.

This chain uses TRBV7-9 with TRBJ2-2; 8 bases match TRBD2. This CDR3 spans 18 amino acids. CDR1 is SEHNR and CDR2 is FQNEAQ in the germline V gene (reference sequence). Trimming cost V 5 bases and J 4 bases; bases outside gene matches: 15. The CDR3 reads CASSLRSGKRETTGELFF. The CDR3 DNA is TGTGCCAGCAGCCTTCGGTCGGGGAAGCGGGAGACCACCGGGGAGCTGTTTTTT.

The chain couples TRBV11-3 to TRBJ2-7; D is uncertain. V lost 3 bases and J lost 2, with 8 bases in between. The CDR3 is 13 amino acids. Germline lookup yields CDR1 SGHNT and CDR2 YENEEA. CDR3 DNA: TGTGCCAGCAGCTTTCCAGAAGCCTACGAGCAGTACTTC. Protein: CASSFPEAYEQYF.

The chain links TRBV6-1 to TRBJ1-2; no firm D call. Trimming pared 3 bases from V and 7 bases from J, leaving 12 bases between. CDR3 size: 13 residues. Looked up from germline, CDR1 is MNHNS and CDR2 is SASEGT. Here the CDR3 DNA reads TGTGCCAGCAGTGATCTTGGTTTCGGTGGCTACACCTTC. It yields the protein CASSDLGFGGYTF.

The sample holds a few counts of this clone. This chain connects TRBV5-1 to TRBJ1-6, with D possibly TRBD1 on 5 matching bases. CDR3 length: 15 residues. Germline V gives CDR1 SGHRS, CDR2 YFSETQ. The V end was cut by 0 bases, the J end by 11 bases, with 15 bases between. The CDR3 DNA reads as TGCGCCAGCAGCTTGGCCGGGGGGTCCCAGCCACCCCTCCACTTT. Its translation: CASSLAGGSQPPLHF.

The chain's CDR3 is CASMPGGFNTDTQYF. DNA for the CDR3: TGTGCCAGCATGCCGGGGGGCTTTAACACAGATACGCAGTATTTT. This rearrangement joins TRBV2 to TRBJ2-3; maybe TRBD2 (7 bases). This CDR3 has 15 residues. Between the trimmed V and J ends, which lost 7 bases and 2 bases, there was a span of 16 bases. Germline V gene lookup returns CDR1 SNHLY and CDR2 FYNNEI. Using reference TRBV2 and TRBJ2-3 for the parts outside the CDR3, the full variable domain is EPEVTQTPSHQVTQMGQEVILRCVPISNHLYFYWYRQILGQKVEFLVSFYNNEISEKSEIFDDQFSVERPDGSNFTLKIRSTKLEDSAMYFCASMPGGFNTDTQYFGPGTRLTVL.

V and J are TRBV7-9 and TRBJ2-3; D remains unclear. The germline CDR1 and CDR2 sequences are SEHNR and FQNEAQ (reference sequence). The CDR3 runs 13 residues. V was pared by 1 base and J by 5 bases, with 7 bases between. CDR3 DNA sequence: TGTGCCAGCAGCTTAGATGGTAGAGATACGCAGTATTTT. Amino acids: CASSLDGRDTQYF.

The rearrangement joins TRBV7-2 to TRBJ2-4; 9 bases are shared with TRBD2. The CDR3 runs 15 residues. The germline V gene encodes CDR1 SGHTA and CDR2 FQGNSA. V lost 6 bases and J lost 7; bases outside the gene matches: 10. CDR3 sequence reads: CASSITRGGWNIQYF. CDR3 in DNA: TGTGCCAGCAGTATTACGCGGGGGGGATGGAACATTCAGTACTTC. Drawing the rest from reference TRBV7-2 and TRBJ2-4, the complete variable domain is GAGVSQSPSNKVTEKGKDVELRCDPISGHTALYWYRQSLGQGLEFLIYFQGNSAPDKSGLPSDRFSAERTGGSVSTLTIQRTQQEDSAVYLCASSITRGGWNIQYFGAGTRLSVL.

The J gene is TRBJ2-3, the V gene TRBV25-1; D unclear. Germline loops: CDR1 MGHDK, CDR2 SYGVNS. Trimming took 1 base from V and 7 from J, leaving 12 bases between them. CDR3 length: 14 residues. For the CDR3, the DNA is TGTGCCAGCAGTGAATCTGCGTTTGACAATACGCAGTATTTT. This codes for CASSESAFDNTQYF.

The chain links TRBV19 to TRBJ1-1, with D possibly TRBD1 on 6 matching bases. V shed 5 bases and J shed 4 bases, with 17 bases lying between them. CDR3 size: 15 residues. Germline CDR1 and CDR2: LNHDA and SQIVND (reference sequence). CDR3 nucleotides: TGTGCCAGTAGTGGTCAGGGGCCAGGGAGCACTGAAGCTTTCTTT. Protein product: CASSGQGPGSTEAFF.

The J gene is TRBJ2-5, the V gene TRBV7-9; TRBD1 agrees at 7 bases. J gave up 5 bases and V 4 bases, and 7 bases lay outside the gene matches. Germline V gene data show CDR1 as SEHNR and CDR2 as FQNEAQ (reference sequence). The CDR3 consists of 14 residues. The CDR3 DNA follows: TGTGCCAGCAGCTCCGACGGGACAGCGGAGACCCAGTACTTC. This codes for CASSSDGTAETQYF.

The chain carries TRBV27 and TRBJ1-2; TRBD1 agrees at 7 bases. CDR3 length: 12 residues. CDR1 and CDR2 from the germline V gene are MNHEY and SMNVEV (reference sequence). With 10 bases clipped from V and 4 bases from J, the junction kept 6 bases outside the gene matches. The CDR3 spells CATWTGLYGYTF. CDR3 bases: TGTGCCACCTGGACAGGACTCTATGGCTACACCTTC.

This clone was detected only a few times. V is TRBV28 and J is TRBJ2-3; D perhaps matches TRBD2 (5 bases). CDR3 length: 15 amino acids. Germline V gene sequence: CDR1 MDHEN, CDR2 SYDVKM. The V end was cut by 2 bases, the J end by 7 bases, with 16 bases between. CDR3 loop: CASSLLGTLGNTQYF. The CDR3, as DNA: TGTGCCAGCAGTTTACTCGGCACACTCGGGAATACGCAGTATTTT. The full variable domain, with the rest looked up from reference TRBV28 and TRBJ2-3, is DVKVTQSSRYLVKRTGEKVFLECVQDMDHENMFWYRQDPGLGLRLIYFSYDVKMKEKGDIPEGYSVSREKKERFSLILESASTNQTSMYLCASSLLGTLGNTQYFGPGTRLTVL.

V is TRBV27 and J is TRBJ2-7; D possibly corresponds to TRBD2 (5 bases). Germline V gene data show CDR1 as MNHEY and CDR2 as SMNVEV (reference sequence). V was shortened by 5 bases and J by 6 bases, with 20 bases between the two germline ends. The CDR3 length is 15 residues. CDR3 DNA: TGTGCCAGCAGTATGGGTGCCCCCCCCCGGGGCGAGCAGTACTTC. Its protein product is CASSMGAPPRGEQYF.

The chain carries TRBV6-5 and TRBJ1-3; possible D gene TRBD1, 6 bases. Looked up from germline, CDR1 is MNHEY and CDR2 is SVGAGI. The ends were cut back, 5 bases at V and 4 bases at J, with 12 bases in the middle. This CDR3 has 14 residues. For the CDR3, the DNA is TGTGCCAGCAGTCCCCCGGGACAAGGAAACACCATATATTTT. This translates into CASSPPGQGNTIYF.

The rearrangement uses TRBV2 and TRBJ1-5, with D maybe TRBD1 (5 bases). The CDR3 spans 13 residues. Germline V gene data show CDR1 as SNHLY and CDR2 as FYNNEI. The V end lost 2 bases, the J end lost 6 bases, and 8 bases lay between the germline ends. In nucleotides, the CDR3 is TGTGCCAGCAGTGAATTTCAGGGTCAGCCCCAGCATTTT. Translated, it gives CASSEFQGQPQHF. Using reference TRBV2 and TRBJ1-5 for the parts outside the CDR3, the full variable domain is EPEVTQTPSHQVTQMGQEVILRCVPISNHLYFYWYRQILGQKVEFLVSFYNNEISEKSEIFDDQFSVERPDGSNFTLKIRSTKLEDSAMYFCASSEFQGQPQHFGDGTRLSIL.